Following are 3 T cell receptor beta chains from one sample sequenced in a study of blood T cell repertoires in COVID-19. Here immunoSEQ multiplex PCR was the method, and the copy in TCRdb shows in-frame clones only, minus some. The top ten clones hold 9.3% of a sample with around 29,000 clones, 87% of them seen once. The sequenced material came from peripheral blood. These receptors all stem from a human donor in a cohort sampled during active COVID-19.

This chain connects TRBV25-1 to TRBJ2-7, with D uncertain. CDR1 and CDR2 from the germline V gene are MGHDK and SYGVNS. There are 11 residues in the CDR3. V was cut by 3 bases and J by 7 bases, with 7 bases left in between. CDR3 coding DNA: TGTGCCAGCAGTGATTTACGGGAGCAGTACTTC. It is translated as CASSDLREQYF.

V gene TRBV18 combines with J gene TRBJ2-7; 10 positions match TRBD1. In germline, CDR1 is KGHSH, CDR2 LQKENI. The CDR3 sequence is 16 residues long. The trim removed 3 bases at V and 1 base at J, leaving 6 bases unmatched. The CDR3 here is CASSPGSGQGSYEQYF. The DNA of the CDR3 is TGTGCCAGCTCACCGGGTTCGGGACAGGGGTCCTACGAGCAGTACTTC.

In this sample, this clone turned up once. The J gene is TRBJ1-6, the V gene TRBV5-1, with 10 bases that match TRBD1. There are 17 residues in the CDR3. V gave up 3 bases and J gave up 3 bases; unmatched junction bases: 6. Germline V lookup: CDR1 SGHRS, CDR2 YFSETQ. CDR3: CASSWGTGEVYNSPLHF. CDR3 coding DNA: TGCGCCAGCAGCTGGGGGACAGGGGAGGTCTATAATTCACCCCTCCACTTT.